One sample yielded the 13 T cell receptor beta chains listed below, sequenced in a study of shared clonotypes between healthy human individuals. Naivety among CD8 cells was defined by CD45RO negativity and positive CCR7 selection, thereby excluding terminally differentiated effector memory CD45RA+ cells. The repertoire was sequenced with immunoSEQ multiplex PCR; TCRdb's copy has only in-frame clones and lacks some. The profile shows under 850,000 clones, roughly 92% of them singletons. Sample: naive CD8+ T cells sorted from blood. These receptors all come from a young man in good health.

As regards this clone: A read error may produce the germline difference seen at one junction end. CDR3 nucleotides: TGTGCCAGCAGCTCGGGACTAGCGGGACCCGAGGAGTACTTC. Its translation: CASSSGLAGPEEYF. V usage is TRBV7-6 and J usage is TRBJ2-7, with 13 bases that match TRBD2. CDR1 SGHVS and CDR2 FNYEAQ come from the germline V gene. The CDR3 has 14 residues.

This clone was detected only once. This chain connects TRBV9 to TRBJ1-5, with TRBD1 matching over 8 bases. CDR1 and CDR2 from the germline V gene are SGDLS and YYNGEE. CDR3 size: 15 residues. Germline trimming cut 2 bases from V and 3 bases from J; bases unmatched to any gene: 4. The CDR3 DNA reads TGTGCCAGCAGCGTCGGACAGGGAATCAATCAGCCCCAGCATTTT. Translating it yields CASSVGQGINQPQHF.

J is TRBJ2-1 and V is TRBV5-4; 12 nucleotides match TRBD2. The CDR3 runs to 17 residues. Germline CDR1 SGHNT, CDR2 YYREEE (reference sequence). Trimming at V came to 4 bases and at J to 5 bases, leaving 10 bases not matched to a gene. CDR3 sequence reads: CASSPLLLAGGDNEQFF. CDR3 nucleotides: TGTGCCAGCAGCCCATTATTACTAGCGGGAGGAGACAATGAGCAGTTCTTC.

This chain links TRBV21-1 with TRBJ2-3; the table's D call of TRBD2 was not tested on the DNA. TRBV21-1 has pseudogene status. The CDR3 covers 15 residues. The CDR3 spells CASSKGTSRPDTQYF. DNA for the CDR3: TGTGCCAGCAGCAAAGGGACTAGTAGACCAGATACGCAGTATTTT.

The chain has TRBV6-1 and TRBJ1-1; D unclear. Germline V gives CDR1 MNHNS, CDR2 SASEGT. The CDR3 consists of 14 residues. Deletions cut 4 bases from V and 0 bases from J, with 9 bases between. In DNA form, the CDR3 reads TGTGCCAGCAGTGGAGAGTACCTGAACACTGAAGCTTTCTTT. Translation: CASSGEYLNTEAFF.

The chain uses TRBV5-1 and TRBJ1-1; unclear D gene. Per the germline V gene, CDR1 is SGHRS and CDR2 is YFSETQ. The V end was cut by 4 bases, the J end by 11 bases, with 12 bases between. This CDR3 has 11 residues. This CDR3 is CASSEGSNAFF. The CDR3 nucleotides read TGCGCCAGCAGCGAAGGATCTAACGCTTTCTTT. The variable domain in full, completed from reference TRBV5-1 and TRBJ1-1, reads KAGVTQTPRYLIKTRGQQVTLSCSPISGHRSVSWYQQTPGQGLQFLFEYFSETQRNKGNFPGRFSGRQFSNSRSEMNVSTLELGDSALYLCASSEGSNAFFGQGTRLTVV.

The J gene is TRBJ2-7, the V gene TRBV29-1; D is unresolved. Germline CDR1 is SQVTM and CDR2 is ANQGSEA. Trimming left V 4 bases short and J 3 bases short, with 7 bases between. CDR3 length: 11 amino acids. The CDR3 sequence: CSVGSNYEQYF. CDR3 in DNA: TGCAGCGTTGGAAGCAACTACGAGCAGTACTTC.

This chain connects TRBV7-6 to TRBJ2-7, with 8 bases that match TRBD2. This CDR3 is 13 amino acids long. Germline CDR1 reads SGHVS; CDR2 reads FNYEAQ. After removal of 6 bases from V and 12 bases from J, the junction contained 13 bases not matched to a gene. CDR3 protein: CASRPKAGTRLYF. For the CDR3, the DNA is TGTGCCAGCAGACCTAAAGCGGGGACTAGGTTGTACTTC.

V gene TRBV10-3 combines with J gene TRBJ2-7; TRBD2 matches at 10 bases. V was pared by 0 bases and J by 4 bases, with 6 bases of the junction left unmatched. CDR1 is ENHRY, CDR2 SYGVKD, per germline. The CDR3 contains 16 residues. The CDR3 is CAISESLTSGIYEQYF. The CDR3 nucleotides read TGTGCCATCAGTGAGTCGTTAACTAGCGGGATTTACGAGCAGTACTTC.

The J gene is TRBJ2-1, the V gene TRBV5-1, with TRBD2 identical over 9 bases. Germline V gene data show CDR1 as SGHRS and CDR2 as YFSETQ. The J segment lost 8 bases and the V segment lost 1 base, leaving 7 bases of the junction unmatched. The CDR3 totals 15 residues. Written as DNA, the CDR3 is TGCGCCAGCAGCTTGTACGCTAGCGGGACAGATGAGCAGTTCTTC. Its protein is CASSLYASGTDEQFF.

This rearrangement joins TRBV2 to TRBJ2-1, with D hard to call. From germline, CDR1 is SNHLY and CDR2 FYNNEI. Trimming left V 4 bases short and J 5 bases short, with 21 bases between. This CDR3 is built from 17 residues. The CDR3 DNA sequence: TGTGCCAGCAGTGTTTTCTTCGGCGGACCTCCAAACAATGAGCAGTTCTTC. This sequence encodes CASSVFFGGPPNNEQFF.

The V call is TRBV27, the J call TRBJ1-2; D is unclear. The CDR3 spans 14 residues. The germline CDR1 and CDR2 sequences are MNHEY and SMNVEV (reference sequence). The germline V and J ends were trimmed by 3 bases and 8 bases, with 16 bases remaining between them. CDR3 sequence reads: CASSLVGPLDGYTF. DNA of the CDR3: TGTGCCAGCAGTTTGGTTGGGCCCCTAGACGGCTACACCTTC.

This sequence joins TRBV28 and TRBJ2-7; 7 bases match TRBD1. J was trimmed by 1 base and V by 2 bases; bases with no gene match: 8. This CDR3 spans 16 amino acids. The germline gives CDR1 MDHEN, CDR2 SYDVKM. The CDR3 DNA reads TGTGCCAGCAGTTTAGGGACCGGGACAGTTTCCTACGAGCAGTACTTC. It codes for CASSLGTGTVSYEQYF.